This entry lists 31 T cell receptor beta chains sequenced from one sample in a study of OX40 agonist ivuxolimab in advanced cancers. The library was obtained by the immunoSEQ multiplex PCR assay. Sourced from immuneACCESS, this table was stored by TCRdb with only in-frame sequences that have V and J called. A share of the clones is absent; for the studies checked, an unresolved V gene accounts for under half, and the remainder has no known explanation. The sample table shows 52,000 or so clones, and around 78% are seen once. 2.5% to 4% of the sample is in the top ten clones. The sequenced sample was CD4+ or CD8+ T cells sorted from blood, obtained in a trial of the OX40 agonist ivuxolimab. These receptor sequences come from an adult with an advanced solid tumor such as melanoma, head and neck, liver or kidney cancer.

This clone was counted between two and nine times. The chain carries TRBV5-1 and TRBJ2-7, with D perhaps TRBD1 (5 bases). CDR1 SGHRS and CDR2 YFSETQ come from the germline V gene. The CDR3 sequence is 17 residues long. Between the trimmed V and J ends, which lost 1 base and 0 bases, there was a span of 17 bases. CDR3 amino acids: CASSLPADRPNSYEQYF. DNA of the CDR3: TGCGCCAGCAGCTTGCCAGCTGACAGACCAAACTCCTACGAGCAGTACTTC.

The V and J genes are TRBV7-3 and TRBJ2-3; D not resolved. The CDR3 extends over 14 amino acids. V lost 3 bases to trimming and J lost 6 bases, with 13 bases between them. Germline V gene lookup returns CDR1 SGHTA and CDR2 FQGTGA. The DNA of the CDR3 is TGTGCCAGCAGCTTCGGGCCCTCGGTTGATACGCAGTATTTT. Translating gives CASSFGPSVDTQYF.

The rearrangement uses TRBV7-8 and TRBJ1-2; tentative D call: TRBD1 (6 bases). The CDR3 length is 15 residues. In germline, CDR1 is SGHVS, CDR2 FQNEAQ. Trimming pared 5 bases from V and 0 bases from J, leaving 13 bases between. The CDR3 region is CASSPRDISNYGYTF. CDR3 DNA: TGTGCCAGCAGCCCCCGGGACATTTCTAACTATGGCTACACCTTC.

V usage is TRBV18 and J usage is TRBJ2-4; no clear D. The CDR3 contains 16 residues. V was clipped by 2 bases and J by 1 base, with 12 bases between them. CDR1 KGHSH and CDR2 LQKENI come from the germline V gene. CDR3 in amino acids: CASSPERRKAKNIQYF. In DNA form, the CDR3 reads TGTGCCAGCTCACCAGAACGGAGAAAGGCCAAAAACATTCAGTACTTC.

The rearrangement links TRBV6-1 to TRBJ1-2; D unresolved. The V end was cut by 2 bases, the J end by 4 bases, with 11 bases between. Germline loops: CDR1 MNHNS, CDR2 SASEGT. This CDR3 region has 14 residues. The DNA of the CDR3 is TGTGCCAGCAGTGAACTTCAGATAGTCTATGGCTACACCTTC. Translating it yields CASSELQIVYGYTF.

The rearrangement uses TRBV6-5 and TRBJ2-7, with D unresolved. Trimming shortened V by 5 bases and J by 3 bases, and 11 bases separated the two germline ends. Germline V CDR1 and CDR2: MNHEY, SVGAGI. The CDR3 loop spans 13 amino acids. This CDR3 reads CASSPPAGYEQYF. The CDR3 DNA follows: TGTGCCAGCAGTCCCCCCGCAGGCTACGAGCAGTACTTC.

This chain connects TRBV28 to TRBJ1-1; no clear D gene. This CDR3 has 12 residues. The germline gives CDR1 MDHEN, CDR2 SYDVKM. Trimming cost V 6 bases and J 3 bases, with 8 bases left between them. The CDR3 region is CASSLPYTEAFF. Written as DNA, the CDR3 is TGTGCCAGCAGCCTTCCGTACACTGAAGCTTTCTTT.

This chain joins TRBV7-3 and TRBJ1-1; D is unclear. V gave up 1 base and J gave up 4 bases, with 10 bases separating them. The CDR3 contains 14 residues. Germline-derived CDR1 and CDR2 are SGHTA and FQGTGA. The CDR3, as DNA: TGTGCCAGCAGCTTAATAAGTTCGGGCACTGAAGCTTTCTTT. This gives the protein CASSLISSGTEAFF.

The chain links TRBV6-4 to TRBJ2-2, with D perhaps being TRBD1 or TRBD2 (6 bases each). The germline gives CDR1 MRHNA, CDR2 SNTAGT. V lost 4 bases and J lost 2, with 8 bases in between. CDR3 length: 14 residues. The DNA for the CDR3 is TGTGCCAGCAGTGTCGGGGGCAACACCGGGGAGCTGTTTTTT. This encodes CASSVGGNTGELFF.

This clone was seen only a few times. The chain uses TRBV10-1 and TRBJ2-1; 7 bases line up with TRBD2. This CDR3 spans 15 amino acids. Germline CDR1 and CDR2: WNHNN and SYGVQD (reference sequence). V trimming: 2 bases; J trimming: 4 bases; junction bases outside the gene matches: 5. Here the CDR3 reads CASSEGRAPYNEQFF. The DNA for the CDR3 is TGCGCCAGCAGTGAGGGGAGGGCTCCGTACAATGAGCAGTTCTTC.

This rearrangement joins TRBV6-1 to TRBJ2-2, with D possibly matching TRBD1 (6 bases). The CDR3 covers 15 residues. Trimming pared 4 bases from V and 6 bases from J, leaving 15 bases between. Germline lookup yields CDR1 MNHNS and CDR2 SASEGT. Here the CDR3 reads CASSGRAGEPGELFF. In DNA, the CDR3 is TGTGCCAGCAGTGGTCGGGCAGGGGAACCCGGGGAGCTGTTTTTT.

V usage is TRBV7-2 and J usage is TRBJ2-5; D is perhaps TRBD1 (5 bases). Trimming stripped 1 base from V and 4 bases from J, with 13 bases between. CDR1 and CDR2 (germline): SGHTA, FQGNSA. The CDR3 has 15 residues. CDR3 in DNA: TGTGCCAGCAGCTTAGTTGGGGCCTCCGGAGAGACCCAGTACTTC. This translates into CASSLVGASGETQYF. Complete variable domain (other parts from reference TRBV7-2 and TRBJ2-5): GAGVSQSPSNKVTEKGKDVELRCDPISGHTALYWYRQSLGQGLEFLIYFQGNSAPDKSGLPSDRFSAERTGGSVSTLTIQRTQQEDSAVYLCASSLVGASGETQYFGPGTRLLVL.

The chain recombines TRBV6-1 with TRBJ1-3; 8 positions agree with TRBD1. The CDR3 has 13 residues. Trimming took 7 bases from V and 6 from J; bases not matched to a gene: 5. CDR1 is MNHNS, CDR2 SASEGT, per germline. CDR3 region: CASNLDRVNTIYF. DNA of the CDR3: TGTGCCAGCAACCTGGACAGGGTAAACACCATATATTTT.

This clone was seen a single time. V and J are TRBV19 and TRBJ1-2, with D uncertain. Trimming stripped 4 bases from V and 3 bases from J, with 9 bases between. From germline, CDR1 is LNHDA and CDR2 SQIVND (reference sequence). The CDR3 is 13 residues long. CDR3 region: CASSNGLYYGYTF. CDR3 bases: TGTGCCAGTAGTAACGGGTTATACTATGGCTACACCTTC. Full variable domain (missing parts from reference TRBV19 and TRBJ1-2): DGGITQSPKYLFRKEGQNVTLSCEQNLNHDAMYWYRQDPGQGLRLIYYSQIVNDFQKGDIAEGYSVSREKKESFPLTVTSAQKNPTAFYLCASSNGLYYGYTFGSGTRLTVV.

The rearrangement links TRBV27 to TRBJ2-1; 13 bases are a match to TRBD2. The ends lost 3 bases at V and 9 bases at J; junction bases unmatched: 5. CDR1 and CDR2 from the germline V gene are MNHEY and SMNVEV (reference sequence). The CDR3 length is 15 residues. The DNA for the CDR3 is TGTGCCAGCAGTTTTACTAGCGGGGGGGCGATTGAGCAGTTCTTC. It yields the protein CASSFTSGGAIEQFF.

CDR3 DNA: TGCGCCAGCAGCTTGGGAGCCGGGACAGGGGGTTCCTACGAGCAGTACTTC. It encodes CASSLGAGTGGSYEQYF. This chain links TRBV5-1 with TRBJ2-7, with 11 nucleotides matching TRBD1. From germline, CDR1 is SGHRS and CDR2 YFSETQ. CDR3 length: 17 amino acids. The junction had 6 bases not matched to a gene; V was cut back by 0 bases and J by 1 base.

The chain links TRBV14 to TRBJ2-1; D ambiguous. V was pared by 1 base and J by 6 bases, with 16 bases between. Germline V gene sequence: CDR1 SGHDN, CDR2 FVKESK. This CDR3 contains 16 residues. The DNA for the CDR3 is TGTGCCAGCAGCCAAGGCTCCCGGGTATGGTTCAATGAGCAGTTCTTC. Translation: CASSQGSRVWFNEQFF.

This clone was observed a few times. The chain combines TRBV4-3 with TRBJ2-1, with TRBD1 identical over 9 bases. Per germline, CDR1 LGHNA and CDR2 YSLEER. V was pared by 0 bases and J by 2 bases, with 5 bases of the junction left unmatched. The CDR3 has 17 residues. For the CDR3, the DNA is TGCGCCAGCAGCCAAGATTCCGGGACAGGGACCTACAATGAGCAGTTCTTC. It yields the protein CASSQDSGTGTYNEQFF.

This clone was recorded a few times. The chain recombines TRBV30 with TRBJ2-7, with 12 bases matching TRBD1. CDR3 size: 16 residues. Germline V gene lookup returns CDR1 GTSNPN and CDR2 SVGIG (reference sequence). V shed 1 base, J shed 6 bases, and the junction held 10 bases outside the gene matches. This CDR3 reads CAWSASSGTGGSEQYF. The CDR3 bases are TGTGCCTGGAGTGCCTCCTCCGGGACAGGGGGCTCCGAGCAGTACTTC.

This CDR3 reads CASSLGDKQFF. The DNA for the CDR3 is TGTGCCAGCAGCTTAGGCGATAAGCAGTTCTTC. The rearrangement joins TRBV7-6 to TRBJ2-1, with no clear D. CDR3 length equals 11 residues. V shed 1 base and J shed 11 bases, with 6 bases lying between them. Germline CDR1 reads SGHVS; CDR2 reads FNYEAQ.

The V call is TRBV7-6, the J call TRBJ2-7; D ambiguous. This CDR3 comprises 13 residues. Deletions cut 3 bases from V and 4 bases from J, with 10 bases between. Germline lookup yields CDR1 SGHVS and CDR2 FNYEAQ. The CDR3 loop reads CASSLGSQYEQYF. DNA for the CDR3: TGTGCCAGCAGCTTGGGGTCGCAATACGAGCAGTACTTC. Supplemented by reference TRBV7-6 and TRBJ2-7, the full variable domain reads GAGVSQSPRYKVTKRGQDVALRCDPISGHVSLYWYRQALGQGPEFLTYFNYEAQQDKSGLPNDRFSAERPEGSISTLTIQRTEQRDSAMYRCASSLGSQYEQYFGPGTRLTVT.

V gene TRBV18 combines with J gene TRBJ2-5, with D maybe TRBD1 (8 bases). The CDR3 loop spans 15 amino acids. The V end lost 3 bases, the J end lost 5 bases, and 16 bases lay between the germline ends. Per the germline V gene, CDR1 is KGHSH and CDR2 is LQKENI. As DNA, the CDR3 is TGTGCCAGCTCACCCCCAGGACAGGGAGGGGAGACCCAGTACTTC. Encoded protein: CASSPPGQGGETQYF.

This clone was found a few times. The CDR3 region has the DNA TGCGCCAGCAGCCAAACCCCCGGGTGGGCAGACACTGAAGCTTTCTTT. It encodes CASSQTPGWADTEAFF. The chain has TRBV4-3 and TRBJ1-1; D is unclear. With 2 bases removed from V and 3 bases from J, the gap between germline ends came to 16 bases. Germline V gene sequence: CDR1 LGHNA, CDR2 YSLEER. This CDR3 comprises 16 residues.

This chain connects TRBV11-2 to TRBJ2-2; tentatively, D is TRBD1 (7 bases). CDR1 and CDR2 from the germline V gene are SGHAT and FQNNGV. The germline V and J ends were trimmed by 0 bases and 5 bases, with 19 bases remaining between them. The CDR3 is made up of 18 amino acids. CDR3 sequence reads: CASSLDRGRGRGTGELFF. The CDR3 coding sequence is TGTGCCAGCAGCTTAGATAGGGGGCGGGGCAGAGGAACCGGGGAGCTGTTTTTT.

CDR3 coding DNA: TGTGCCAGCAGCCTGAGACTACCCACCGGGGAGCTGTTTTTT. It translates to CASSLRLPTGELFF. The V call is TRBV13, the J call TRBJ2-2, with D possibly being TRBD2 (5 bases). The CDR3 is 14 residues long. V gave up 5 bases and J gave up 4 bases, with 11 bases separating them. Germline V gene data show CDR1 as PRHDT and CDR2 as FYEKMQ (reference sequence). The complete variable domain, with remaining parts taken from reference TRBV13 and TRBJ2-2, reads AAGVIQSPRHLIKEKRETATLKCYPIPRHDTVYWYQQGPGQDPQFLISFYEKMQSDKGSIPDRFSAQQFSDYHSELNMSSLELGDSALYFCASSLRLPTGELFFGEGSRLTVL.

The chain employs TRBV7-8 and TRBJ1-4, with 8 bases aligning to TRBD1. Germline V gene lookup returns CDR1 SGHVS and CDR2 FQNEAQ. J lost 10 bases, V lost 5 bases, and 9 bases had no gene match. There are 14 residues in the CDR3. As DNA, the CDR3 is TGTGCCAGCAGCGCGAGGCAACAGGGGGGAAAACTGTTTTTT. It is translated as CASSARQQGGKLFF.

Remarks on this clone: An end of the junction does not agree with germline; a read error may underlie this. Different DNA sequences within this sample yield the same CDR3. The V gene is TRBV7-9, the J gene TRBJ1-2; D perhaps matches TRBD1 (5 bases). Germline values: CDR1 SEHNR, CDR2 FQNEAQ (reference sequence). CDR3 length: 16 residues. The CDR3 spells CASSLGKTASNYGYTF. The CDR3 DNA reads TGTGCTAGCAGCCTAGGGAAGACAGCCTCTAACTATGGCTACACCTTC.

For this clone: This clone may be a read error of a much larger clone one base away. The V gene is TRBV7-2, the J gene TRBJ1-2; TRBD1 agrees at 12 bases. CDR1 and CDR2 (germline): SGHTA, FQGNSA. The J segment lost 8 bases and the V segment lost 4 bases, leaving 5 bases of the junction unmatched. The CDR3 is 14 amino acids. The CDR3 loop is CASSSGDRGRGYTF. The CDR3 bases are TGTGCCAGCAGCTCAGGGGACAGGGGGCGCGGCTACACCTTC.

There are a few counts of this clone. V and J are TRBV28 and TRBJ1-5; D ambiguous. Germline V gene data show CDR1 as MDHEN and CDR2 as SYDVKM. The V end was cut by 6 bases, the J end by 2 bases, with 5 bases between. The CDR3 spans 12 residues. The CDR3 here is CASRAGNQPQHF. The DNA for the CDR3 is TGTGCCAGCAGGGCGGGCAATCAGCCCCAGCATTTT.

The chain carries TRBV6-5 and TRBJ1-5; D is unresolved. CDR1 MNHEY and CDR2 SVGAGI come from the germline V gene. The CDR3 sequence is 15 residues long. V was shortened by 0 bases and J by 1 base, with 7 bases between the two germline ends. The CDR3 bases are TGTGCCAGCAGTTACTCGATGGGAAGCAATCAGCCCCAGCATTTT. It is translated as CASSYSMGSNQPQHF.

This chain connects TRBV4-1 to TRBJ1-6, with 8 bases identical to TRBD1. The length of the CDR3 is 14 residues. Germline loops: CDR1 MGHRA, CDR2 YSYEKL. The V and J ends lost 9 bases and 4 bases, in that order; junction bases with no gene match: 5. CDR3 protein: CASGTGEYNSPLHF. Written as DNA, the CDR3 is TGCGCCAGTGGGACAGGAGAGTATAATTCACCCCTCCACTTT.